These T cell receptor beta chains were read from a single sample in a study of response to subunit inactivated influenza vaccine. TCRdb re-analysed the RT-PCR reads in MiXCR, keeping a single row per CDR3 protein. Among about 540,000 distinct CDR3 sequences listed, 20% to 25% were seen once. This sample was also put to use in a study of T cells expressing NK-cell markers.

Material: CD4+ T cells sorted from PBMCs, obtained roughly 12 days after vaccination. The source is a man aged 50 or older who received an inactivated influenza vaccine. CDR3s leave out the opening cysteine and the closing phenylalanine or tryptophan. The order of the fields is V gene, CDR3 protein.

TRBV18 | ASSIEQGETQY
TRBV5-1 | ASSLQDPADTQY
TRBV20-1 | SAQNPEGYGYT
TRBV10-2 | ASSEGGSTDTQY
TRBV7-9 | ASSFWKPGQGGTEAF
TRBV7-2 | ASSLVPSGYLSYEQY
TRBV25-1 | ASSGTGMSTGELF
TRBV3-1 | ASSYRGLAGGAQF
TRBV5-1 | ASSLSQGSEQY
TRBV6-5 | ASSYSAGSMNTEAF
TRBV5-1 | ASSSGAGFETQY
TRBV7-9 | ASSVQGKGD
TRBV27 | ASSLDYNQPQH
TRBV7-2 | ASSLVSAPETQY